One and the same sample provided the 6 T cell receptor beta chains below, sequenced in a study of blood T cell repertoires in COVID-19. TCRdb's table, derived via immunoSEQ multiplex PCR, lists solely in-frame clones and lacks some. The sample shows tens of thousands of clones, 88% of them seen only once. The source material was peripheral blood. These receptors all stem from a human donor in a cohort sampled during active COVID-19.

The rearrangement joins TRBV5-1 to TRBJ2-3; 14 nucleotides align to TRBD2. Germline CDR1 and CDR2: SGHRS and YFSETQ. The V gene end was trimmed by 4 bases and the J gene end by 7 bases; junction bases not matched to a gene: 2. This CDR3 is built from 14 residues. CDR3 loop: CASSRTSGGHTQYF. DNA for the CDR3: TGCGCCAGCAGCCGGACTAGCGGGGGGCATACGCAGTATTTT.

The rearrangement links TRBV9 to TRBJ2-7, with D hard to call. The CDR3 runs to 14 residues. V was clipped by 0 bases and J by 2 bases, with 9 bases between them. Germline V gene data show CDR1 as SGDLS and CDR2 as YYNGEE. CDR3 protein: CASSVEQRTYEQYF. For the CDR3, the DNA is TGTGCCAGCAGCGTAGAACAGAGAACCTACGAGCAGTACTTC. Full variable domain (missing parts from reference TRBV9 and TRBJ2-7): DSGVTQTPKHLITATGQRVTLRCSPRSGDLSVYWYQQSLDQGLQFLIQYYNGEERAKGNILERFSAQQFPDLHSELNLSSLELGDSALYFCASSVEQRTYEQYFGPGTRLTVT.

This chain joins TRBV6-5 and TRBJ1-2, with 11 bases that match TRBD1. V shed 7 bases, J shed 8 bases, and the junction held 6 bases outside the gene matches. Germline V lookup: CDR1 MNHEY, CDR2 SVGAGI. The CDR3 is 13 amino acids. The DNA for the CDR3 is TGTGCCAGCACCCGGACAGGGGGCTGGGGCTACACCTTC. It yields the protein CASTRTGGWGYTF.

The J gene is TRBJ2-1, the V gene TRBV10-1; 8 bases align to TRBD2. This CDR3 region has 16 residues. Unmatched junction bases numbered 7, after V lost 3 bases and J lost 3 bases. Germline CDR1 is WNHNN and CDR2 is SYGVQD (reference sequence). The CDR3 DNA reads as TGCGCCAGCAGTGACCCGGGAGGGGAGGGCTACAATGAGCAGTTCTTC. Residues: CASSDPGGEGYNEQFF.

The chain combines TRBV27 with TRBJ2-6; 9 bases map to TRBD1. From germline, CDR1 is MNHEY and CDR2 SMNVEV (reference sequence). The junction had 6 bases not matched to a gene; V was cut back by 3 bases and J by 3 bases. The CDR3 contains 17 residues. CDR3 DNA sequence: TGTGCCAGCAGTTTTGGGACAGGGAAATATGGGGCCAACGTCCTGACTTTC. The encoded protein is CASSFGTGKYGANVLTF.

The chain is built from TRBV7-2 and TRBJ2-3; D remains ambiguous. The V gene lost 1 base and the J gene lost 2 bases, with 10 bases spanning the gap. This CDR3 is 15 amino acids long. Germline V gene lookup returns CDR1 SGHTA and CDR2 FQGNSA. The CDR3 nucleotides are TGTGCCAGCAGCTTAGATCCAGCGAACACAGATACGCAGTATTTT. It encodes CASSLDPANTDTQYF.